The next 30 T cell receptor beta chains were all read from a single sample in a study of tumor-infiltrating lymphocytes in primary liver carcinoma (TCRdb year 2017). Sequencing instrument: Illumina HiSeq 2500. A constant-region primer and ProtoScript II reverse transcriptase were used to reverse-transcribe TCRbeta-specific cDNA from approximately 450 ng total RNA. The TCRbeta libraries were prepared through three rounds of nested multiplex PCR following a slightly modified ARM-PCR procedure. Each of the first two PCR rounds ran for about 10 cycles and used multiplex TRBV1-TRBV30 forward primers together with a Cbeta reverse primer. TCRdb reworked the public reads: Q25 trimming with fastp, MiXCR clone assembly, productive beta chains retained. Identical CDR3 protein sequences are pooled into one entry, listed with their most common genes and DNA. The sample table shows tens of thousands of distinct CDR3 sequences, and over 60% are seen once. Approximately 41% of the sample goes to the ten largest clones.

Total RNA and DNA were co-extracted from around 20-30 mg of bulk tissue with the AllPrep DNA/RNA mini kit, without cell sorting. What was sequenced was liver tumor tissue from sampling region 4. Interpreted using the paper, the cell subset or site label stands for: tumor region T4, right-lateral pole. The receptor source for this set is a man aged 35 to 55 with primary liver carcinoma and hepatitis B virus infection.

This clonotype has a count of ten or more. The rearrangement links TRBV4-1 to TRBJ2-2; 9 bases agree with TRBD2. Per the germline V gene, CDR1 is MGHRA and CDR2 is YSYEKL. Trimming at V came to 4 bases and at J to 4 bases, leaving 10 bases not matched to a gene. The CDR3 extends over 17 amino acids. The CDR3 sequence: CASSPRGGLAITGELFF. The CDR3 DNA reads as TGCGCCAGCAGCCCCCGCGGCGGACTAGCGATCACCGGGGAGCTGTTTTTT.

This chain uses TRBV11-2 with TRBJ2-7, with D perhaps TRBD1 (6 bases). V was cut by 10 bases and J by 4 bases, with 23 bases left in between. Germline V CDR1 and CDR2: SGHAT, FQNNGV. This CDR3 spans 15 amino acids. The CDR3 DNA follows: TGTGCCATCAACTTTGTGGCAGGGGACCAGTACGAGCAGTACTTC. This encodes CAINFVAGDQYEQYF.

This clonotype was observed a single time. The J gene is TRBJ2-7, the V gene TRBV6-5; TRBD1 agrees at 7 bases. Germline V CDR1 and CDR2: MNHEY, SVGAGI. The CDR3 has 13 amino acids. With 5 bases clipped from V and 9 bases from J, the junction kept 10 bases outside the gene matches. The CDR3 region has the DNA TGTGCCAGCAGTGTTTCAGAGGGGGCAAGGCAGTACTTC. Protein sequence: CASSVSEGARQYF.

This clonotype has just a few counts. V is TRBV7-2 and J is TRBJ1-2; D is perhaps TRBD1 (6 bases). The CDR3 extends over 16 amino acids. CDR1 SGHTA and CDR2 FQGNSA come from the germline V gene. The germline V and J ends were trimmed by 6 bases and 7 bases, with 24 bases remaining between them. CDR3 nucleotides: TGTGCCAGCAGTTTCCGGGACACCTCTTCAGTGGGTGGCTACACCTTC. It yields the protein CASSFRDTSSVGGYTF.

The table lists this clonotype with a count of one. The CDR3 does not close with the conserved phenylalanine or tryptophan, likely indicating a read error. The chain joins TRBV30 to TRBJ2-3; 7 nucleotides match TRBD1. This CDR3 comprises 14 residues. V shed 2 bases, J shed 5 bases, and the junction held 7 bases outside the gene matches. Germline V lookup: CDR1 GTSNPN, CDR2 SVGIG (reference sequence). DNA of the CDR3: TGTGCCTGGAGTACAGGGGATTTCAGAGATACGCAGTATTCT. Protein product: CAWSTGDFRDTQYS.

A word on this clonotype: A clone one base away is much larger, so this may be a read error. The rearrangement joins TRBV4-1 to TRBJ2-1; weak D call: TRBD2 (6 bases). The germline V gene has CDR1 MGHRA and CDR2 YSYEKL. The CDR3 loop spans 15 amino acids. The CDR3 nucleotides are TGCGCCAGCAGCCAAGCCGGGACTGCGTACAATGAGCTGTTCTTC. Its translation is CASSQAGTAYNELFF.

A note on this clonotype: One end of the junction varies from germline; a read error may be responsible. V is TRBV6-2 or TRBV6-3 and J is TRBJ2-7; no clear D gene. CDR1 is MNHEY and CDR2 is SVGEGT in the germline V gene. The CDR3 has 12 amino acids. This CDR3 is CATCQGTYEQCF. DNA of the CDR3: TGTGCCACATGTCAAGGTACCTACGAGCAGTGCTTC.

Concerning this clonotype itself: It is likely a read error, because the conserved phenylalanine at the end of the CDR3 is missing. V gene TRBV5-1 combines with J gene TRBJ2-3, with 9 bases aligning to TRBD2. The germline V gene has CDR1 SGHRS and CDR2 YFSETQ. The CDR3 has 18 amino acids. CDR3 amino acids: CTSSLDGSGSKLSDTQYS. CDR3 bases: TGCACCAGCAGCTTGGATGGTAGCGGGAGCAAGTTATCAGATACGCAGTATTCT.

In regard to this clonotype: Being one base from a much bigger clone, this may be a read error. The rearrangement uses TRBV2 and TRBJ2-2, with D uncertain. Germline loops: CDR1 SNHLY, CDR2 FYNNEI. This CDR3 has 11 residues. CDR3 sequence reads: CSSSETTELFF. In nucleotides, the CDR3 is TGTTCCAGCAGTGAAACAACGGAGCTGTTTTTT.

V is TRBV11-2 and J is TRBJ1-4; the D is unclear. Trimming stripped 0 bases from V and 5 bases from J, with 13 bases between. CDR3 size: 16 residues. Looked up from germline, CDR1 is SGHAT and CDR2 is FQNNGV. Written as DNA, the CDR3 is TGTGCCAGCAGCTTAGATCCAGGAGGAACAAATGAAAAACTGTTTTTT. The encoded protein is CASSLDPGGTNEKLFF. Combining the CDR3 with reference TRBV11-2 and TRBJ1-4 gives the whole variable domain EAGVAQSPRYKIIEKRQSVAFWCNPISGHATLYWYQQILGQGPKLLIQFQNNGVVDDSQLPKDRFSAERLKGVDSTLKIQPAKLEDSAVYLCASSLDPGGTNEKLFFGSGTQLSVL.

Here the CDR3 DNA reads TGTGCCAGCACCCCTTACCTTAGCGGAGGCTGCAATGAGCAGTTCTTC. Protein sequence: CASTPYLSGGCNEQFF. V gene TRBV6-1 combines with J gene TRBJ2-1; D possibly corresponds to TRBD2 (6 bases). Trimming cost V 7 bases and J 6 bases, with 22 bases left between them. In germline, CDR1 is MNHNS, CDR2 SASEGT. This CDR3 comprises 16 residues.

This clonotype occurred many times. The V gene is TRBV4-2, the J gene TRBJ2-2; 13 nucleotides align to TRBD2. Unmatched junction bases numbered 6, after V lost 7 bases and J lost 7 bases. This CDR3 region has 15 residues. Germline V gives CDR1 LGHNA, CDR2 YNFKEQ. Here the CDR3 reads CASKGTSGTIGELFF. The CDR3 DNA is TGTGCCAGCAAAGGGACTAGCGGGACCATCGGGGAGCTGTTTTTT.

The DNA of the CDR3 is TGTGCCAGCAGCTTAGTTAGACTGGCGAACACCGTGGTGCTGTTTTTT. This gives the protein CASSLVRLANTVVLFF. This sequence joins TRBV7-8 and TRBJ2-2; no clear D gene. V was cut by 1 base and J by 13 bases, with 22 bases left in between. The length of the CDR3 is 16 residues. CDR1 is SGHVS, CDR2 FQNEAQ, per germline.

About this clonotype itself: It may be a read error: a sequence one base away is much more abundant. The chain couples TRBV10-1 to TRBJ2-7; 12 bases align to TRBD1. Germline loops: CDR1 WNHNN, CDR2 SYGVQD (reference sequence). The CDR3 length is 13 residues. In DNA, the CDR3 is TGCGCCAGCAGTAGGGACAGGGGGCTCGAGGAGTACTTC. Its protein is CASSRDRGLEEYF.

There are many counts of this clonotype. This chain uses TRBV4-2 with TRBJ2-3; tentatively, D is TRBD1 or TRBD2 (6 bases each). The germline V and J ends were trimmed by 0 bases and 0 bases, with 13 bases remaining between them. Germline V lookup: CDR1 LGHNA, CDR2 YNFKEQ. This CDR3 has 17 amino acids. The CDR3: CASSQEWGAASTDTQYF. The CDR3 nucleotides read TGTGCCAGCAGCCAAGAATGGGGGGCAGCTAGCACAGATACGCAGTATTTT.

The chain joins TRBV29-1 to TRBJ2-1, with D maybe TRBD1 (7 bases). Germline V CDR1 and CDR2: SQVTM, ANQGSEA. This CDR3 region has 12 residues. The CDR3 nucleotides are TGCAGTCACCGACAGGGAGGTAGTGAACAGTTCTTC. Translating gives CSHRQGGSEQFF.

Details on this clonotype: This could be a read error, since a much larger clone is one nucleotide away. This chain uses TRBV12-3 or TRBV12-4 with TRBJ2-7; unclear D gene. This CDR3 is 12 amino acids long. CDR3 amino acids: CACSFQTYEQYF. CDR3 nucleotides: TGTGCCTGCAGTTTCCAGACCTACGAGCAGTACTTC.

This clonotype came up once. Germline is not matched at one junction end, which may reflect a read error. The chain joins TRBV11-2 to TRBJ2-2, with TRBD2 as a possible D gene (6 bases). CDR3 length: 15 amino acids. Looked up from germline, CDR1 is SGHAT and CDR2 is FQNNGV. Here the CDR3 reads CAGSLAGSNTRELFF. The CDR3 nucleotides read TGTGCCGGCAGCCTTGCGGGATCGAACACCAGGGAGCTGTTTTTT.

This clonotype was seen just once. The junction and the germline gene differ at one end; a read error may be behind it. The gene calls are TRBV29-1 and TRBJ1-1, with 8 bases fitting TRBD1. The CDR3 is 14 residues long. Germline-derived CDR1 and CDR2 are SQVTM and ANQGSEA. The CDR3 spells CIVCPRGRNTEALF. In DNA, the CDR3 is TGCATCGTGTGTCCCAGGGGGCGGAACACTGAAGCTCTCTTT.

This clonotype was picked up a small number of times. The missing conserved phenylalanine or tryptophan at the end of this CDR3 makes a read error likely. This chain links TRBV4-2 with TRBJ2-5; TRBD2 matches 10 bases. CDR3 length: 18 residues. From germline, CDR1 is LGHNA and CDR2 YNFKEQ. CDR3 residues: CASNQGLRSGRALETQYS. In DNA, the CDR3 is TGTGCCAGCAACCAAGGCCTCCGCAGCGGGAGGGCATTGGAGACCCAGTACTCC.

Concerning this clonotype itself: The junction shows a germline mismatch at one end, possibly a read error. The rearrangement joins TRBV12-3 or TRBV12-4 to TRBJ2-3, with TRBD2 as a possible D gene (5 bases). This CDR3 comprises 15 residues. The CDR3 DNA is TGCGCCAGCAGTTTAAGTCTAGCATCGACAGATACGCAGTATTTT. It translates to CASSLSLASTDTQYF.

With respect to this clonotype: With a much larger clone just one base away, this may be a read error. V is TRBV13 and J is TRBJ2-7; D is ambiguous. The germline gives CDR1 PRHDT, CDR2 FYEKMQ (reference sequence). Trimming left V 7 bases short and J 10 bases short, with 23 bases between. The CDR3 has 14 amino acids. CDR3 bases: TGTGCCAGCAACTCCTATACTTATTCGGGCGATCAGTACTTC. The encoded protein is CASNSYTYSGDQYF.

Regarding this clonotype: The missing conserved phenylalanine or tryptophan at the end of this CDR3 makes a read error likely. The chain couples TRBV5-5 to TRBJ2-1; D perhaps matches TRBD2 (5 bases). V lost 6 bases and J 6 bases, leaving 13 bases between the germline ends. The CDR3 is 13 residues long. The germline gives CDR1 SGHKS, CDR2 YYEKEE (reference sequence). The CDR3 is CASIPGKSNEQFL. The CDR3 region has the DNA TGTGCCAGCATTCCGGGGAAAAGCAATGAGCAGTTCCTC.

On this clonotype: The junction does not match germline at one end; this may be a read error. The rearrangement joins TRBV4-3 to TRBJ2-7, with D perhaps TRBD2 (7 bases). The CDR3 consists of 15 residues. Germline loops: CDR1 LGHNA, CDR2 YSLEER. CDR3 nucleotides: TGTGCCAGCAGCCAAGTAGGGGAGGGGGACTACGATCAGTACTTC. Translated, it gives CASSQVGEGDYDQYF.

In the case of this clonotype: The germline gene is not matched at one end of the junction; a read error may be the cause. This chain uses TRBV11-1 with TRBJ2-1; TRBD1 matches at 9 bases. Germline V gene lookup returns CDR1 SGHAT and CDR2 FQDESV (reference sequence). This CDR3 contains 17 residues. CDR3 loop: CASRLTSPGQGNGEQFF. DNA of the CDR3: TGTGCCAGCCGCTTAACCTCCCCGGGACAGGGTAACGGCGAGCAGTTCTTC. Complete variable domain (other parts from reference TRBV11-1 and TRBJ2-1): EAEVAQSPRYKITEKSQAVAFWCDPISGHATLYWYRQILGQGPELLVQFQDESVVDDSQLPKDRFSAERLKGVDSTLKIQPAELGDSAMYLCASRLTSPGQGNGEQFFGPGTRLTVL.

The chain carries TRBV29-1 and TRBJ1-5, with D unclear. The V end was cut by 4 bases, the J end by 12 bases, with 19 bases between. The germline V gene encodes CDR1 SQVTM and CDR2 ANQGSEA. The CDR3 has 13 amino acids. Here the CDR3 DNA reads TGCAGCGTTGTGTTTGCGGAAGCATCAGTCCAGCATTTT. Its protein is CSVVFAEASVQHF.

Worth noting for this clonotype: With a much larger clone just one base away, this may be a read error. The chain employs TRBV5-5 and TRBJ2-3; TRBD2 matches at 10 bases. Germline V gene sequence: CDR1 SGHKS, CDR2 YYEKEE (reference sequence). The CDR3 sequence is 16 residues long. CDR3 DNA sequence: TGTGCCAACAGCCTCTTAGCAGCGGGAGGGGGGGATACGCAGTATTTT. Translating gives CANSLLAAGGGDTQYF.

Of note for this clonotype: Germline and junction disagree at one end, which may indicate a read error. This chain uses TRBV19 with TRBJ2-2; 7 bases map to TRBD1. This CDR3 comprises 14 residues. The germline gives CDR1 LNHDA, CDR2 SQIVND (reference sequence). The CDR3 sequence is CVSSIGTETGELFF. The CDR3 nucleotides read TGTGTCAGTAGTATCGGGACAGAGACCGGGGAGCTGTTTTTT.

As concerns this clonotype: Likely a read error: the CDR3 ends without its conserved phenylalanine or tryptophan. The chain joins TRBV6-5 to TRBJ2-2; no firm D call. The CDR3 spans 13 residues. CDR1 and CDR2 (germline): MNHEY, SVGAGI. The CDR3 is CVSSYQDTGELFL. The CDR3 DNA follows: TGTGTCAGCAGTTACCAGGACACCGGGGAGCTGTTTCTT.

As to this clonotype: This may arise from a read error, as a much more abundant clone is one base away. Since no conserved phenylalanine or tryptophan closes the CDR3, a read error is the likely cause. The chain is built from TRBV5-1 and TRBJ2-7; possibly TRBD2 for D (6 bases). The germline V gene has CDR1 SGHRS and CDR2 YFSETQ. The CDR3 sequence is 15 residues long. Trimming removed 3 bases at V and 2 bases at J, with 15 bases between. The CDR3 loop is CASSSAGTGPYEQYL. The CDR3 DNA reads as TGCGCCAGCAGCTCCGCCGGGACTGGACCCTACGAGCAGTACTTG.